Following are 6 T cell receptor beta chains from one sample sequenced in a study of T cell responses to AZD1222 COVID-19 vaccine. Repertoires were generated with immunoSEQ multiplex PCR, while TCRdb's copy carries only in-frame clones and drops some. This table has 75,000 to 100,000 clones, 90% appearing once. The source was peripheral blood, collected on day 0 of AZD1222 vaccination. Source of these receptors: an adult in good health.

The chain has TRBV27 and TRBJ1-4; D remains unclear. Trimming left V 5 bases short and J 7 bases short, with 5 bases between. This CDR3 spans 11 amino acids. The germline V gene has CDR1 MNHEY and CDR2 SMNVEV (reference sequence). Here the CDR3 reads CASSNFEKLFF. As DNA, the CDR3 is TGTGCCAGCAGTAACTTTGAAAAACTGTTTTTT. Complete variable domain (other parts from reference TRBV27 and TRBJ1-4): EAQVTQNPRYLITVTGKKLTVTCSQNMNHEYMSWYRQDPGLGLRQIYYSMNVEVTDKGDVPEGYKVSRKEKRNFPLILESPSPNQTSLYFCASSNFEKLFFGSGTQLSVL.

This clone came up once. The chain employs TRBV5-1 and TRBJ1-2; D is unclear. CDR3 length: 18 residues. Trimming removed 4 bases from V and 4 bases from J, with 26 bases in between. Germline V gives CDR1 SGHRS, CDR2 YFSETQ. The CDR3 region is CASSPTTVTASLLYGYTF. For the CDR3, the DNA is TGCGCCAGCAGCCCTACCACGGTGACTGCAAGCCTACTCTATGGCTACACCTTC.

V usage is TRBV15 and J usage is TRBJ2-1; TRBD2 agrees at 10 bases. The CDR3 runs to 15 residues. Germline CDR1 LNHNV, CDR2 YYDKDF (reference sequence). V was clipped by 2 bases and J by 3 bases; unmatched bases: 1. CDR3 residues: CATSRRTSGYNEQFF. CDR3 in DNA: TGTGCCACCAGCAGAAGGACTAGCGGCTACAATGAGCAGTTCTTC.

The J gene is TRBJ2-1, the V gene TRBV9; D is uncertain. The CDR3 covers 14 residues. Looked up from germline, CDR1 is SGDLS and CDR2 is YYNGEE. V dropped 8 bases and J dropped 3 bases, with 15 bases sitting between them. CDR3 in DNA: TGTGCCAGTAACCCGTTACCCCTCTACAATGAGCAGTTCTTC. The encoded protein is CASNPLPLYNEQFF. The entire variable domain, with the rest obtained from reference TRBV9 and TRBJ2-1, is as follows: DSGVTQTPKHLITATGQRVTLRCSPRSGDLSVYWYQQSLDQGLQFLIQYYNGEERAKGNILERFSAQQFPDLHSELNLSSLELGDSALYFCASNPLPLYNEQFFGPGTRLTVL.

The rearrangement links TRBV7-3 to TRBJ2-3; 8 bases match TRBD2. The CDR3 loop spans 15 amino acids. V lost 3 bases to trimming and J lost 6 bases; unmatched junction nucleotides: 8. Germline-derived CDR1 and CDR2 are SGHTA and FQGTGA. Written as DNA, the CDR3 is TGTGCCAGCAGCTTCCTTCGGGGGGGCGGTGATACGCAGTATTTT. Amino acid sequence: CASSFLRGGGDTQYF.

This clone was picked up one time. This chain uses TRBV5-8 with TRBJ1-5; the D is unclear. Germline lookup yields CDR1 SGHTS and CDR2 YDEGEE. Trimming shortened V by 4 bases and J by 4 bases, and 12 bases separated the two germline ends. The CDR3 runs 14 residues. As DNA, the CDR3 is TGTGCCAGCAGCCGAGTCGACCCGAATCAGCCCCAGCATTTT. It translates to CASSRVDPNQPQHF.